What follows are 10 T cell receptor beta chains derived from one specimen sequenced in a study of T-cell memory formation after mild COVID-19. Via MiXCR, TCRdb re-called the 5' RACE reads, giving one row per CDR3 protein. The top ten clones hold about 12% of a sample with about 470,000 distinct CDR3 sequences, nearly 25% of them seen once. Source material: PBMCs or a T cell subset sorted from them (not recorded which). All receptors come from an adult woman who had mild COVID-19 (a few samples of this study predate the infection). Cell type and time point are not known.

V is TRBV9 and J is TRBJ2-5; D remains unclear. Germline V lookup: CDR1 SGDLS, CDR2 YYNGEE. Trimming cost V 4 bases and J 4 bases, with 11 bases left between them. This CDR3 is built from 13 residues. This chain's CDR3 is CASSPTVGETQYF. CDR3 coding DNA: TGTGCCAGCAGCCCGACGGTGGGAGAGACCCAGTACTTC.

The DNA of the CDR3 is TGTGCCAGCAGCTTAGTAGGAGGGGGAGAAGCTTTCTTT. Translated, it gives CASSLVGGGEAFF. The rearrangement uses TRBV7-2 and TRBJ1-1, with D tentatively TRBD1 (6 bases). CDR3 length: 13 amino acids. The V end was cut by 1 base, the J end by 8 bases, with 11 bases between. Germline V gene data show CDR1 as SGHTA and CDR2 as FQGNSA.

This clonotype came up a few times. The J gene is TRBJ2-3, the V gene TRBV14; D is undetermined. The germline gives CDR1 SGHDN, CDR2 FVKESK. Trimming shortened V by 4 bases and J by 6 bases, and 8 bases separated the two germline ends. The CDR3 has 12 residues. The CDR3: CASSLAWDTQYF. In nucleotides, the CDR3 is TGTGCCAGCAGCCTAGCTTGGGATACGCAGTATTTT.

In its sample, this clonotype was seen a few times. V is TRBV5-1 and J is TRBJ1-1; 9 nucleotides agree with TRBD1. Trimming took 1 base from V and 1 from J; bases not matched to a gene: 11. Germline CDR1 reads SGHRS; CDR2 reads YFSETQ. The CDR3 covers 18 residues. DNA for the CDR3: TGCGCCAGCAGCTTGATAACCCCTCTGGGACAGGGGAACACTGAAGCTTTCTTT. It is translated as CASSLITPLGQGNTEAFF.

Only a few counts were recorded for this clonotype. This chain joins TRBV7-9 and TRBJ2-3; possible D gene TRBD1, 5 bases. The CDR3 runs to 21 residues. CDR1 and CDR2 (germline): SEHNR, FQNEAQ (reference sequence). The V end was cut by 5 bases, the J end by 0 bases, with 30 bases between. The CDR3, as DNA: TGTGCCAGCAGCAGCCTGAAGCAGGGCCTTCAATTCTTTACTAGCACAGATACGCAGTATTTT. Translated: CASSSLKQGLQFFTSTDTQYF.

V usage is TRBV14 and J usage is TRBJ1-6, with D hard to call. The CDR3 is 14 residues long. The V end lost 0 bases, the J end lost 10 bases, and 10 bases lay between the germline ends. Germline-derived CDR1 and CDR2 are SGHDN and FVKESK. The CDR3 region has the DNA TGTGCCAGCAGCCAAGACGCTTGGAGATCACCCCTCCACTTT. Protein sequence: CASSQDAWRSPLHF.

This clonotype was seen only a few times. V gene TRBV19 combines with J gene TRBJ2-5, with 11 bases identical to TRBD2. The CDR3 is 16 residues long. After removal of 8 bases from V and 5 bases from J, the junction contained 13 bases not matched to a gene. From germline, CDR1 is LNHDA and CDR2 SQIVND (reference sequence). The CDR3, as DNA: TGTGCCAGTGGAAGTAGCGGGGGGGTGACCCGGGAGACCCAGTACTTC. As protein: CASGSSGGVTRETQYF.

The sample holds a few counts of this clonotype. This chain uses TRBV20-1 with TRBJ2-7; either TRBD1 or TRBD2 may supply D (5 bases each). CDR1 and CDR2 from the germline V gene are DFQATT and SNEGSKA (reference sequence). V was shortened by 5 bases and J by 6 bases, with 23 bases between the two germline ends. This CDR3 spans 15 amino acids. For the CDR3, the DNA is TGCAGTGCTTCATCGGGGCAGGAGATTTCCGCCGAGCAGTACTTC. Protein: CSASSGQEISAEQYF.

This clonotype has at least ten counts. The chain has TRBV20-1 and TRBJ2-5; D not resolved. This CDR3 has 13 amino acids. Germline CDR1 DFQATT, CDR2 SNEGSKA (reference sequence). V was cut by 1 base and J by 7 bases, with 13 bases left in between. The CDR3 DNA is TGCAGTGCTAGAGCCTCTGGCCTTGGGACCCAGTACTTC. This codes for CSARASGLGTQYF.

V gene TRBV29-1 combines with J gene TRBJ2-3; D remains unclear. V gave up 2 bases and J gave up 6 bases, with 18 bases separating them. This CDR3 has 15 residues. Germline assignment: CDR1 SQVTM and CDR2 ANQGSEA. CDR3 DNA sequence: TGCAGCGTTGAACCGACCGGTTGTGGGCCGGATACGCAGTATTTT. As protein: CSVEPTGCGPDTQYF.